The rows below give T cell receptor beta chains drawn from one sample of a study of cytomegalovirus exposure and HLA in healthy donors. Using immunoSEQ multiplex PCR, the repertoire was profiled, and TCRdb retains in-frame clones only, with some absent. The sample contains some 120,000 clones, 82% of which appear only once. Sequencing used PBMCs. The origin of the receptors is a man aged 25-45 years in good health and CMV-seropositive. CDR3s include the opening cysteine and the closing phenylalanine or tryptophan.

J: TRBJ1-1
V: TRBV18
CDR3: CASSPNNRITEAFF

J: TRBJ2-3
V: TRBV6-1
CDR3: CASAQGEEADTQYF

J: TRBJ2-5
V: TRBV11-3
CDR3: CASSFAPGPQYF

J: TRBJ2-7
V: TRBV10-3
CDR3: CAISTSEQGRNQYF

J: TRBJ2-3
V: TRBV28
CDR3: CASSRLSANTQYF

J: TRBJ2-2
V: TRBV4-1
CDR3: CASSPTSGGTGELFF

J: TRBJ2-7
V: TRBV27
CDR3: CASSLGFSYEQYF

J: TRBJ2-1
V: TRBV5-1
CDR3: CASSLAIGTSGYNEQFF

J: TRBJ1-6
V: TRBV6-6
CDR3: CASKPQWANSPLHF

J: TRBJ1-5
V: TRBV5-1
CDR3: CASSLERRDQPQHF

J: TRBJ1-1
V: TRBV29-1
CDR3: CSVDPQGAFTEAFF

J: TRBJ1-3
V: TRBV29-1
CDR3: CSVEYDHSRGNGNTIYF

J: TRBJ1-4
V: TRBV5-4
CDR3: CASSLAGTNEKLFF

J: TRBJ1-2
V: TRBV5-1
CDR3: CASSTALLPYGYTF

J: TRBJ1-2
V: TRBV5-4
CDR3: CASSPGTGAYGYTF

J: TRBJ1-6
V: TRBV28
CDR3: CASSFQTGSIPLHF

J: TRBJ2-6
V: TRBV7-3
CDR3: CASSEGGAGTGANVLTF

J: TRBJ2-2
V: TRBV5-1
CDR3: CASSYDSKNTGELFF

J: TRBJ1-1
V: TRBV11-3
CDR3: CASSFRTGQGAFF

J: TRBJ2-3
V: TRBV11-3
CDR3: CASSFGRREVFSDTQYF

J: TRBJ2-5
V: TRBV5-4
CDR3: CASSSGNLETQYF

J: TRBJ2-3
V: TRBV5-6
CDR3: CASRMEFSSTDTQYF

J: TRBJ2-5
V: TRBV25-1
CDR3: CASSEFRTGETQYF